Below, 24 T cell receptor beta chains from the same sample are listed, as sequenced in a study of blood T cell repertoires in COVID-19. Libraries were prepared by immunoSEQ multiplex PCR; TCRdb keeps only in-frame clonotypes and omits some of them. The table lists over 250,000 clones, 83% of them singletons. The sample taken for sequencing was peripheral blood. These receptors came from a woman aged 45 to 65 who had recovered from COVID-19.

The J gene is TRBJ2-2, the V gene TRBV28; tentative D call: TRBD2 (5 bases). From germline, CDR1 is MDHEN and CDR2 SYDVKM. V was trimmed by 5 bases and J by 4 bases, leaving 14 bases between them. The CDR3 consists of 15 residues. CDR3 sequence reads: CASSPIGGGTGELFF. Written as DNA, the CDR3 is TGTGCCAGCAGTCCAATAGGAGGCGGCACCGGGGAGCTGTTTTTT.

This chain links TRBV7-2 with TRBJ2-7; weak D call: TRBD2 (6 bases). This CDR3 is built from 16 residues. V was pared by 5 bases and J by 2 bases, with 19 bases between. Germline V gene lookup returns CDR1 SGHTA and CDR2 FQGNSA. The CDR3: CASSPFSGGITYEQYF. The CDR3 DNA follows: TGTGCCAGCAGCCCGTTCTCGGGCGGGATTACCTACGAGCAGTACTTC.

This clone has more than one count but fewer than ten. This chain connects TRBV28 to TRBJ1-2; D might be TRBD1 (5 bases). The CDR3 covers 13 residues. The V and J ends lost 6 bases and 8 bases respectively, with 16 bases between them. Germline CDR1 is MDHEN and CDR2 is SYDVKM. This CDR3 is CASRRQGVRGYTF. In DNA form, the CDR3 reads TGTGCCAGCAGGAGGCAGGGTGTGAGGGGCTACACCTTC.

This chain joins TRBV11-2 and TRBJ1-4; D is possibly TRBD1 (6 bases). Trimming removed 4 bases at V and 4 bases at J, with 10 bases between. This CDR3 contains 14 residues. The germline V gene encodes CDR1 SGHAT and CDR2 FQNNGV. CDR3 sequence reads: CASSSGQHNEKLFF. CDR3 bases: TGTGCCAGCAGCTCAGGACAGCATAATGAAAAACTGTTTTTT.

The J gene is TRBJ2-6, the V gene TRBV19; D is perhaps TRBD1 (5 bases). Germline V lookup: CDR1 LNHDA, CDR2 SQIVND (reference sequence). The CDR3 sequence is 19 residues long. Trimming took off 5 bases at V and 0 bases at J, with 20 bases between the two ends. CDR3 nucleotides: TGTGCCAGTAGTGGGTGGGGCAGGGCTCAGAACTCTGGGGCCAACGTCCTGACTTTC. Protein: CASSGWGRAQNSGANVLTF.

The gene calls are TRBV9 and TRBJ2-3, with 10 bases fitting TRBD2. Per germline, CDR1 SGDLS and CDR2 YYNGEE. After removal of 2 bases from V and 5 bases from J, the junction contained 8 bases not matched to a gene. CDR3 length equals 16 residues. CDR3 sequence (DNA): TGTGCCAGCAGCGTTACCAGCGGGAGGGTGATAGATACGCAGTATTTT. This gives the protein CASSVTSGRVIDTQYF. The complete variable domain, with remaining parts taken from reference TRBV9 and TRBJ2-3, reads DSGVTQTPKHLITATGQRVTLRCSPRSGDLSVYWYQQSLDQGLQFLIQYYNGEERAKGNILERFSAQQFPDLHSELNLSSLELGDSALYFCASSVTSGRVIDTQYFGPGTRLTVL.

The chain employs TRBV5-5 and TRBJ1-2, with 12 bases that match TRBD1. The J segment lost 7 bases and the V segment lost 3 bases, leaving 4 bases of the junction unmatched. Germline-derived CDR1 and CDR2 are SGHKS and YYEKEE (reference sequence). CDR3 length equals 14 residues. CDR3 sequence reads: CASSWGQGASGYTF. Here the CDR3 DNA reads TGTGCCAGCAGCTGGGGACAGGGGGCAAGTGGCTACACCTTC.

The rearrangement joins TRBV9 to TRBJ2-2; D might be TRBD2 (6 bases). Trimming cost V 0 bases and J 6 bases, with 9 bases left between them. The CDR3 is 14 amino acids. The germline V gene has CDR1 SGDLS and CDR2 YYNGEE. The CDR3 nucleotides are TGTGCCAGCAGCGTAGGGGGGGAAGCCGGGGAGCTGTTTTTT. Its protein is CASSVGGEAGELFF.

The chain employs TRBV6-4 and TRBJ2-3; D unresolved. Trimming cost V 5 bases and J 3 bases, with 9 bases left between them. This CDR3 has 13 amino acids. Germline V lookup: CDR1 MRHNA, CDR2 SNTAGT. The CDR3 loop reads CASSLSETDTQYF. CDR3 bases: TGTGCCAGCAGTCTAAGCGAAACAGATACGCAGTATTTT.

V is TRBV24-1 and J is TRBJ2-1; maybe TRBD1 (6 bases). Trimming pared 1 base from V and 1 base from J, leaving 13 bases between. Germline V gene lookup returns CDR1 KGHDR and CDR2 SFDVKD. This CDR3 has 17 residues. CDR3 loop: CATSDLRGTLSYNEQFF. In DNA form, the CDR3 reads TGTGCCACCAGTGATTTAAGGGGGACCCTATCCTACAATGAGCAGTTCTTC.

The chain recombines TRBV9 with TRBJ1-1, with 9 bases lining up with TRBD1. This CDR3 has 15 residues. V shed 3 bases, J shed 6 bases, and the junction held 9 bases outside the gene matches. Germline loops: CDR1 SGDLS, CDR2 YYNGEE. CDR3 sequence: CASSAKYGTGSEAFF. The CDR3 DNA follows: TGTGCCAGCAGCGCGAAATATGGGACAGGGTCTGAAGCTTTCTTT. Complete variable domain (other parts from reference TRBV9 and TRBJ1-1): DSGVTQTPKHLITATGQRVTLRCSPRSGDLSVYWYQQSLDQGLQFLIQYYNGEERAKGNILERFSAQQFPDLHSELNLSSLELGDSALYFCASSAKYGTGSEAFFGQGTRLTVV.

The gene calls are TRBV5-1 and TRBJ1-1; 8 bases match TRBD1. The CDR3 length is 16 residues. V shed 4 bases and J 5 bases; nucleotides not matched to a gene: 13. The V gene's germline CDR1 is SGHRS and CDR2 YFSETQ. CDR3 amino acids: CASSPGQGQVGTEAFF. The CDR3 coding sequence is TGCGCCAGCAGCCCTGGTCAGGGACAGGTTGGGACTGAAGCTTTCTTT.

V is TRBV27 and J is TRBJ2-7; 11 positions match TRBD2. The junction had 6 bases not matched to a gene; V was cut back by 5 bases and J by 0 bases. CDR3 length equals 16 residues. Germline lookup yields CDR1 MNHEY and CDR2 SMNVEV (reference sequence). CDR3: CASSPRTSGLSYEQYF. The CDR3, as DNA: TGTGCCAGCAGTCCCAGGACTAGCGGGCTCTCCTACGAGCAGTACTTC.

This chain uses TRBV28 with TRBJ2-7, with D maybe TRBD1 (5 bases). This CDR3 is 14 amino acids long. V was shortened by 4 bases and J by 1 base, with 11 bases between the two germline ends. Germline V gene data show CDR1 as MDHEN and CDR2 as SYDVKM. The CDR3 DNA is TGTGCCAGCAGTTCCCCCCCAGGGTCCTACGAGCAGTACTTC. It codes for CASSSPPGSYEQYF.

The chain links TRBV5-1 to TRBJ2-6; D is possibly TRBD1 (6 bases). The germline V gene has CDR1 SGHRS and CDR2 YFSETQ. This CDR3 is built from 16 residues. Trimming pared 4 bases from V and 1 base from J, leaving 12 bases between. The CDR3 here is CASSATGLSGANVLTF. CDR3 in DNA: TGCGCCAGCAGCGCCACAGGGTTATCTGGGGCCAACGTCCTGACTTTC.

This clone was observed a single time. This sequence joins TRBV18 and TRBJ2-1, with D perhaps matching TRBD2 (7 bases). Trimming took 2 bases from V and 12 from J, leaving 17 bases between them. The CDR3 totals 14 residues. The germline V gene encodes CDR1 KGHSH and CDR2 LQKENI. For the CDR3, the DNA is TGTGCCAGCTCACCAGGGCACAGGGAGGGTCGGCAGTTCTTC. Its translation: CASSPGHREGRQFF. The complete variable domain, with remaining parts taken from reference TRBV18 and TRBJ2-1, reads NAGVMQNPRHLVRRRGQEARLRCSPMKGHSHVYWYRQLPEEGLKFMVYLQKENIIDESGMPKERFSAEFPKEGPSILRIQQVVRGDSAAYFCASSPGHREGRQFFGPGTRLTVL.

V and J are TRBV7-9 and TRBJ1-5, with 7 positions matching TRBD1. Unmatched junction bases numbered 5, after V lost 5 bases and J lost 7 bases. Germline values: CDR1 SEHNR, CDR2 FQNEAQ (reference sequence). This CDR3 comprises 13 residues. The CDR3 sequence is CASSRQGGQPQHF. CDR3 nucleotides: TGTGCCAGCAGCCGACAGGGTGGCCAGCCCCAGCATTTT.

The genes are TRBV18 and TRBJ1-5, with 8 bases matching TRBD1. V was pared by 3 bases and J by 2 bases, with 6 bases of the junction left unmatched. The length of the CDR3 is 16 residues. The germline CDR1 and CDR2 sequences are KGHSH and LQKENI. The CDR3 sequence: CASSPREDRGNQPQHF. The CDR3 DNA follows: TGTGCCAGCTCACCCCGAGAGGACAGGGGCAATCAGCCCCAGCATTTT.

The genes are TRBV7-9 and TRBJ2-2, with D possibly being TRBD2 (6 bases). The V end lost 5 bases, the J end lost 7 bases, and 20 bases lay between the germline ends. Per the germline V gene, CDR1 is SEHNR and CDR2 is FQNEAQ (reference sequence). The CDR3 runs to 16 residues. The CDR3 loop is CASSQGTSFWSGELFF. CDR3 DNA: TGTGCCAGCAGCCAAGGGACTTCTTTTTGGAGCGGGGAGCTGTTTTTT.

The V call is TRBV19, the J call TRBJ1-2; 10 bases agree with TRBD1. The CDR3 covers 12 residues. Germline V gene sequence: CDR1 LNHDA, CDR2 SQIVND (reference sequence). V was pared by 7 bases and J by 7 bases, with 3 bases of the junction left unmatched. The CDR3 sequence is CASKTGGSGYTF. The CDR3 DNA reads as TGTGCCAGTAAGACAGGGGGCTCTGGCTACACCTTC.

This chain connects TRBV2 to TRBJ2-7; possibly TRBD2 for D (6 bases). This CDR3 has 13 residues. Trimming took off 8 bases at V and 2 bases at J, with 13 bases between the two ends. Germline V gene lookup returns CDR1 SNHLY and CDR2 FYNNEI. This CDR3 is CASGRDSAYEQYF. CDR3 coding DNA: TGTGCCAGCGGCCGGGACTCCGCCTACGAGCAGTACTTC.

Comment on this clone: Germline and junction disagree at one end, which may indicate a read error. CDR3: CASSQGQTLTIF. The CDR3 coding sequence is TGTGCCAGCAGCCAAGGACAGACTTTAACAATCTTC. The chain couples TRBV4-2 to TRBJ1-2; a possible D gene is TRBD1 (5 bases). The germline gives CDR1 LGHNA, CDR2 YNFKEQ. The CDR3 loop spans 12 amino acids.

This chain connects TRBV5-4 to TRBJ2-3, with 14 bases aligning to TRBD2. This CDR3 contains 18 residues. The germline V gene has CDR1 SGHNT and CDR2 YYREEE (reference sequence). With 4 bases clipped from V and 0 bases from J, the junction kept 7 bases outside the gene matches. This CDR3 reads CASSAGLAGGLSTDTQYF. The CDR3 DNA sequence: TGTGCCAGCAGCGCCGGACTAGCGGGGGGCCTAAGCACAGATACGCAGTATTTT.

The chain joins TRBV28 to TRBJ2-7, with TRBD1 matching over 9 bases. The CDR3 runs to 14 residues. J gave up 4 bases and V 3 bases, and 4 bases lay outside the gene matches. Germline loops: CDR1 MDHEN, CDR2 SYDVKM. The CDR3 nucleotides are TGTGCCAGCAGTTTCACAGGGGGCCTATACGAGCAGTACTTC. This encodes CASSFTGGLYEQYF.